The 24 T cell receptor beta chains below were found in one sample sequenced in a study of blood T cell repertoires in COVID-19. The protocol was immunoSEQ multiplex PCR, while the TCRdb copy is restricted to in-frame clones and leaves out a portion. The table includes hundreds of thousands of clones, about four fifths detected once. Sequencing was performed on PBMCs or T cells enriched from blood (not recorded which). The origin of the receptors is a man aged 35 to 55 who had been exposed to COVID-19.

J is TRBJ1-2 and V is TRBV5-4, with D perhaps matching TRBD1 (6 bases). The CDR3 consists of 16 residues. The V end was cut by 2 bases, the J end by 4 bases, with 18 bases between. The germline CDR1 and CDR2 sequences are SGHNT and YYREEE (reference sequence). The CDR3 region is CASSFSGGQSFYGYTF. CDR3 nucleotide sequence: TGTGCCAGCAGCTTTAGTGGCGGACAGTCTTTCTATGGCTACACCTTC.

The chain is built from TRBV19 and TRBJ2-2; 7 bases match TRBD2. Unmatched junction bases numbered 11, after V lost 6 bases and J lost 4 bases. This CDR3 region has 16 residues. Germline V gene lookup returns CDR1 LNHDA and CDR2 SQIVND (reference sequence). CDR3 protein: CASSTSGGRVTGELFF. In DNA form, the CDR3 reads TGTGCCAGTAGCACCTCTGGCGGGAGAGTCACCGGGGAGCTGTTTTTT. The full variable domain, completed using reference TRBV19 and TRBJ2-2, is DGGITQSPKYLFRKEGQNVTLSCEQNLNHDAMYWYRQDPGQGLRLIYYSQIVNDFQKGDIAEGYSVSREKKESFPLTVTSAQKNPTAFYLCASSTSGGRVTGELFFGEGSRLTVL.

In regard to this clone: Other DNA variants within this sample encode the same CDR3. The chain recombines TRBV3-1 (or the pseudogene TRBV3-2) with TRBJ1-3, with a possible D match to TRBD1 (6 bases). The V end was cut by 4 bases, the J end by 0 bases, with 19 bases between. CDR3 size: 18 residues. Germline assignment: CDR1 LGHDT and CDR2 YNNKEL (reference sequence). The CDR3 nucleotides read TGTGCCAGCAGCCGAGACGGGGGGGCGATAAGCTCTGGAAACACCATATATTTT. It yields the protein CASSRDGGAISSGNTIYF.

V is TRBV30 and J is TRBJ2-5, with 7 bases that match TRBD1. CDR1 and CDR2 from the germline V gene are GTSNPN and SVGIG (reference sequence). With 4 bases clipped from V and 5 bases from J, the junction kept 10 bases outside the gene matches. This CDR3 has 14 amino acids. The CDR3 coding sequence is TGTGCCTGGACCTCCGAGGGGGCTCGGGAGACCCAGTACTTC. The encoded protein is CAWTSEGARETQYF. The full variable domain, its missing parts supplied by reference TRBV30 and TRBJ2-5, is SQTIHQWPATLVQPVGSPLSLECTVEGTSNPNLYWYRQAAGRGLQLLFYSVGIGQISSEVPQNLSASRPQDRQFILSSKKLLLSDSGFYLCAWTSEGARETQYFGPGTRLLVL.

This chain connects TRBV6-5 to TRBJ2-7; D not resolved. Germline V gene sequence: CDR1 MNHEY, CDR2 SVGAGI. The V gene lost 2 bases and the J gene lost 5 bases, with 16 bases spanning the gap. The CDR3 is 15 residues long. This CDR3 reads CASSYSLPAKDEQYF. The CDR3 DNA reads TGTGCCAGCAGTTACAGTTTACCTGCTAAAGACGAGCAGTACTTC.

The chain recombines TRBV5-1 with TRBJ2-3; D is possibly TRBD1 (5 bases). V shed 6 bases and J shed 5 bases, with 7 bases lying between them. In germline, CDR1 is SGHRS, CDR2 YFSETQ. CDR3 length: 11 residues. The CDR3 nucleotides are TGCGCCAGCAACCAGGGAGATACGCAGTATTTT. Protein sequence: CASNQGDTQYF.

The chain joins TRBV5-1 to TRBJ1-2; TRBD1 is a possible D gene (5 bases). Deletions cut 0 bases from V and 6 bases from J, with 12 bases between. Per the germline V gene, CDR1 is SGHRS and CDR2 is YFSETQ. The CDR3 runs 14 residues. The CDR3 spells CASSLALGGDGYTF. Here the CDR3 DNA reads TGCGCCAGCAGCTTGGCCCTCGGGGGAGATGGCTACACCTTC.

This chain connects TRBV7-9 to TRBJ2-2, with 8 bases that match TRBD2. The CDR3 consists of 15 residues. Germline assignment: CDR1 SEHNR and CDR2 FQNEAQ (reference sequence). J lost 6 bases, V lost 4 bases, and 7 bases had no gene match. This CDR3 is CASSSERELSGELFF. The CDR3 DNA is TGTGCCAGCAGCTCAGAGCGGGAGTTGTCCGGGGAGCTGTTTTTT.

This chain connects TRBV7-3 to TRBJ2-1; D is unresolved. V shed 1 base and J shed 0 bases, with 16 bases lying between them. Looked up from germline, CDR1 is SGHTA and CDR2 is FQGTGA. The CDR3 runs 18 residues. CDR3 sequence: CASSLMAWRRSSYNEQFF. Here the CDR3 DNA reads TGTGCCAGCAGCTTAATGGCATGGCGGAGAAGCTCCTACAATGAGCAGTTCTTC. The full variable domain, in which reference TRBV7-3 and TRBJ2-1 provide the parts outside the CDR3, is GAGVSQTPSNKVTEKGKYVELRCDPISGHTALYWYRQSLGQGPEFLIYFQGTGAADDSGLPNDRFFAVRPEGSVSTLKIQRTERGDSAVYLCASSLMAWRRSSYNEQFFGPGTRLTVL.

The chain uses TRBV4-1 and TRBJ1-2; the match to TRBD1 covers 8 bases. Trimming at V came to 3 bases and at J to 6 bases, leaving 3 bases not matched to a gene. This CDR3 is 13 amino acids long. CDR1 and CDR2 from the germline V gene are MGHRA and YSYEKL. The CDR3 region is CASSQDRVNGYTF. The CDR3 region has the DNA TGCGCCAGCAGCCAGGACAGGGTAAATGGCTACACCTTC.

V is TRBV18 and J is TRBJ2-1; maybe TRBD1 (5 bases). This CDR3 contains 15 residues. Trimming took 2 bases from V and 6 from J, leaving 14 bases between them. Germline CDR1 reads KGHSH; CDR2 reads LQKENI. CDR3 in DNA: TGTGCCAGCTCACCAAGTGAATCAAGGGGCAATGAGCAGTTCTTC. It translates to CASSPSESRGNEQFF.

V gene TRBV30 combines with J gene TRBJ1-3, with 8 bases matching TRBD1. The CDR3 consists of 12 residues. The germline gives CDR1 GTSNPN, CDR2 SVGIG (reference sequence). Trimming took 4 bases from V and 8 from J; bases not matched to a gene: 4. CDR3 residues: CAWTIQGDTIYF. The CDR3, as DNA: TGTGCCTGGACCATACAGGGGGACACCATATATTTT.

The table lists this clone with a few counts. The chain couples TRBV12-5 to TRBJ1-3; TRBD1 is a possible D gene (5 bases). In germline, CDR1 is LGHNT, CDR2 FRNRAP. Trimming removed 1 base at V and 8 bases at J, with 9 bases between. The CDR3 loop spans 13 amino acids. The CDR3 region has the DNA TGTGCTAGTGGTTTGGGCCCACAGGACACCATATATTTT. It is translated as CASGLGPQDTIYF.

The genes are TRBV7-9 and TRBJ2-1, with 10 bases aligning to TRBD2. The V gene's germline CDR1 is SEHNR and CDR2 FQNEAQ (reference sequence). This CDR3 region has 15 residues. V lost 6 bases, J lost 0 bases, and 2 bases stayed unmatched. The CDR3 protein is CASSPSGSSYNEQFF. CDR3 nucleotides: TGTGCCAGCAGTCCTAGCGGGAGCTCCTACAATGAGCAGTTCTTC. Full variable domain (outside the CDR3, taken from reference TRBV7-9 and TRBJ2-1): DTGVSQNPRHKITKRGQNVTFRCDPISEHNRLYWYRQTLGQGPEFLTYFQNEAQLEKSRLLSDRFSAERPKGSFSTLEIQRTEQGDSAMYLCASSPSGSSYNEQFFGPGTRLTVL.

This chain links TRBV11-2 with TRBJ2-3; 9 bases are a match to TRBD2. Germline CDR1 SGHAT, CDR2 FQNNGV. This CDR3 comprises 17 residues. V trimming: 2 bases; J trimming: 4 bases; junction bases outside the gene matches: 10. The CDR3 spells CASSLRGGRAPADTQYF. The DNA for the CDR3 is TGTGCCAGCAGCTTACGGGGCGGGAGGGCCCCGGCAGATACGCAGTATTTT.

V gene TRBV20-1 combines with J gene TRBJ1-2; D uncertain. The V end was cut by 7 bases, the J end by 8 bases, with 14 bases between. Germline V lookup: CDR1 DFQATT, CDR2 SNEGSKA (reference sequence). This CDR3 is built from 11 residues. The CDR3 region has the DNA TGCAGTGTGAACAGCTTTGTGGGCTACACCTTC. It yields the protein CSVNSFVGYTF.

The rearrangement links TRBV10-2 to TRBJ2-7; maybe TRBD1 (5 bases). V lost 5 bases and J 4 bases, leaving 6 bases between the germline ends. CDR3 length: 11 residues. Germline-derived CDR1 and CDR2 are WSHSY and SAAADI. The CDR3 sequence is CASSTGYEQYF. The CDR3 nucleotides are TGCGCCAGCAGTACAGGTTACGAGCAGTACTTC.

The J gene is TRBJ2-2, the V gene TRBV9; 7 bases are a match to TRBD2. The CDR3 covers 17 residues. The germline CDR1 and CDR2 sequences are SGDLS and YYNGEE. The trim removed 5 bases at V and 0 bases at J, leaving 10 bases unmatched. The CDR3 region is CASSSRGGRANTGELFF. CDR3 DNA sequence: TGTGCCAGCAGTTCTAGAGGCGGGAGAGCGAACACCGGGGAGCTGTTTTTT.

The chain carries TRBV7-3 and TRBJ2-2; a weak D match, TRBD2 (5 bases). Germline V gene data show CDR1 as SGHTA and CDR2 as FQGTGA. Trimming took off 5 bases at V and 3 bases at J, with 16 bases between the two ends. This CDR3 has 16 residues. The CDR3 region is CASSPIAKLDTGELFF. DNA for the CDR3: TGTGCCAGCAGCCCGATAGCGAAATTGGACACCGGGGAGCTGTTTTTT.

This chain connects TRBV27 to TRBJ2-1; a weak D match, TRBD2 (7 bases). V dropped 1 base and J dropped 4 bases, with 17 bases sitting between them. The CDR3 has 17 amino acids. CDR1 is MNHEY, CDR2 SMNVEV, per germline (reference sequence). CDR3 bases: TGTGCCAGCAGTTTATTCGGGGGGCGGCCCCCGTACAATGAGCAGTTCTTC. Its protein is CASSLFGGRPPYNEQFF.

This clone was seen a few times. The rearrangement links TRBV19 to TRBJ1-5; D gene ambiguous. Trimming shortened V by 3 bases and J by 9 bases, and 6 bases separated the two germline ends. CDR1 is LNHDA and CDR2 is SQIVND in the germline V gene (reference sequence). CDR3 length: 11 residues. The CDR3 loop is CASSMRAPQHF. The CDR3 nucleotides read TGTGCCAGTAGTATGCGGGCGCCCCAGCATTTT.

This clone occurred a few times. This CDR3 is CATRQGAYEQYF. The CDR3, as DNA: TGTGCCACCCGACAGGGGGCCTACGAGCAGTACTTC. The chain combines TRBV27 with TRBJ2-7, with TRBD1 matching 9 bases. V gave up 10 bases and J gave up 2 bases; unmatched junction bases: 3. The CDR3 contains 12 residues. The V gene's germline CDR1 is MNHEY and CDR2 SMNVEV (reference sequence).

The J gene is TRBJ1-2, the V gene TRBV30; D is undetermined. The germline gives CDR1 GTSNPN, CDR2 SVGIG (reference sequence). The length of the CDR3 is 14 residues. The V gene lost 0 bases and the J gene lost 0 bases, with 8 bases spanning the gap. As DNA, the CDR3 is TGTGCCTGGAGTGTACAACAGACTAACTATGGCTACACCTTC. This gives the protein CAWSVQQTNYGYTF.

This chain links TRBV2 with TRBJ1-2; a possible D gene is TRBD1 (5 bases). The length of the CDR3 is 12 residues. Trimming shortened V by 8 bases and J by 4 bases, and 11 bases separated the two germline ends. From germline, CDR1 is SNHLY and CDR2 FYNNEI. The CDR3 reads CASYEGLYGYTF. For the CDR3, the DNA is TGTGCCAGCTACGAGGGACTCTATGGCTACACCTTC.